This T cell receptor (beta chain) was captured by sequencing in a study of T cell responses to AZD1222 COVID-19 vaccine. Germline CDR1 and CDR2: LNHDA and SQIVND (reference sequence). The CDR3 length is 14 residues. V gave up 0 bases and J gave up 7 bases, with 10 bases separating them. This table comes from immunoSEQ multiplex PCR, and its TCRdb copy is limited to in-frame clones, with some not included. The table has 89,000 or so clones, around 93% seen once. The receptor's source is an adult who received the AZD1222 COVID-19 vaccine. This rearrangement joins TRBV19 to TRBJ1-5; D unclear. The sequencing used peripheral blood, collected 28 days after the second AZD1222 dose. CDR3: CASSIEKGRQPQHF. The CDR3 DNA reads TGTGCCAGTAGTATAGAGAAGGGTAGGCAGCCCCAGCATTTT.